Below are 30 T cell receptor beta chains sequenced from a single sample in a study of blood T cells in healthy people across ages. Sample-barcoded 5' priming and a J-beta primer mix drove a second PCR of 7 to 11 cycles. TCRdb re-derived calls from the 5' RACE reads in MiXCR, one entry per CDR3 protein. Among hundreds of thousands of distinct CDR3 sequences listed, about 25% were seen once. The sample was also linked to a second study, of T cells of mothers and their children.

Sequencing input: blood. The receptors shown here come from a boy younger than 18 in good health.

This clonotype showed up just a few times. Here the CDR3 reads CASSFGPLAGANVLTF. The CDR3 nucleotides are TGCGCCAGCAGCTTCGGTCCACTAGCAGGAGCCAACGTCCTGACTTTC. The gene calls are TRBV5-1 and TRBJ2-6, with TRBD2 as a possible D gene (6 bases). Germline values: CDR1 SGHRS, CDR2 YFSETQ. This CDR3 has 16 amino acids. Trimming cost V 2 bases and J 7 bases, with 16 bases left between them.

The rearrangement uses TRBV29-1 and TRBJ2-1; D is ambiguous. Matching the DNA end better, TRBJ2-7 makes the J call doubtful. The germline gives CDR1 SQVTM, CDR2 ANQGSEA. CDR3 length: 13 amino acids. DNA of the CDR3: TGCAGCGTCACAACGACTGGTAGTATGGAGCAGTACTTC. This encodes CSVTTTGSMEQYF.

The V gene is TRBV28, the J gene TRBJ2-7; 11 nucleotides match TRBD1. Germline V CDR1 and CDR2: MDHEN, SYDVKM. The CDR3 is 17 amino acids. Losses at the gene ends were 1 base for V and 5 bases for J; bases not matched to a gene: 10. The CDR3 is CASSLLGQGALSHEQYF. DNA for the CDR3: TGTGCCAGCAGTTTATTAGGACAGGGGGCATTATCCCACGAGCAGTACTTC.

This clonotype was detected only a few times. The J gene is TRBJ2-7, the V gene TRBV4-1; the D gene could be TRBD1 or TRBD2 (5 bases each). Germline V gene lookup returns CDR1 MGHRA and CDR2 YSYEKL. The CDR3 is made up of 14 amino acids. The V and J ends lost 0 bases and 5 bases respectively, with 11 bases between them. The chain's CDR3 is CASSQEGDKDEQYF. The CDR3 DNA sequence: TGCGCCAGCAGCCAAGAGGGGGATAAGGACGAGCAGTACTTC.

This chain connects TRBV4-2 to TRBJ2-7, with 7 bases fitting TRBD1. Losses at the gene ends were 0 bases for V and 3 bases for J; bases not matched to a gene: 5. The CDR3 loop spans 15 amino acids. From germline, CDR1 is LGHNA and CDR2 YNFKEQ. Here the CDR3 reads CASSQEAGGHYEQYF. The CDR3 DNA sequence: TGTGCCAGCAGCCAAGAAGCAGGGGGACACTACGAGCAGTACTTC.

This clonotype was seen a handful of times. This rearrangement joins TRBV29-1 to TRBJ1-2; 9 nucleotides align to TRBD1. The CDR3 runs to 13 residues. V was clipped by 5 bases and J by 3 bases; unmatched bases: 4. Germline V gene lookup returns CDR1 SQVTM and CDR2 ANQGSEA. CDR3 protein: CSVPGTGYYGYTF. DNA for the CDR3: TGCAGCGTTCCCGGGACAGGGTACTATGGCTACACCTTC. Based on the CDR3 plus reference TRBV29-1 and TRBJ1-2, the full variable domain is SAVISQKPSRDICQRGTSLTIQCQVDSQVTMMFWYRQQPGQSLTLIATANQGSEATYESGFVIDKFPISRPNLTFSTLTVSNMSPEDSSIYLCSVPGTGYYGYTFGSGTRLTVV.

A few counts support this clonotype. This sequence joins TRBV20-1 and TRBJ2-3; 9 nucleotides match TRBD2. This CDR3 has 15 residues. Germline V CDR1 and CDR2: DFQATT, SNEGSKA (reference sequence). V lost 0 bases to trimming and J lost 6 bases; unmatched junction nucleotides: 7. This CDR3 is CSARDVNSGGDTQYF. The CDR3 nucleotides are TGCAGTGCTAGAGATGTGAATAGCGGGGGCGATACGCAGTATTTT.

This clonotype has more than one count but fewer than ten. This clone may be a read error of a much larger clone one base away. This rearrangement joins TRBV12-3 or TRBV12-4 to TRBJ2-5, with a weak D call TRBD2 (5 bases). The J call may be incorrect, as the DNA end agrees better with TRBJ2-7. The CDR3 totals 13 residues. The CDR3 DNA reads TGTGCCAGCAGTTTACCGGGGAACTGCGAGCAGTACTTC. Amino acid sequence: CASSLPGNCEQYF.

This chain uses TRBV3-1 with TRBJ2-1, with a tentative D call TRBD1 (6 bases). Trimming took off 6 bases at V and 11 bases at J, with 14 bases between the two ends. Germline V lookup: CDR1 LGHDT, CDR2 YNNKEL (reference sequence). The CDR3 runs to 12 residues. The CDR3 is CASSRDTEKQFF. The CDR3 nucleotides are TGTGCCAGCAGTCGGGACACCGAAAAGCAGTTCTTC.

The chain couples TRBV12-3 or TRBV12-4 to TRBJ2-7; unclear D gene. CDR3 size: 15 residues. Trimming stripped 6 bases from V and 4 bases from J, with 19 bases between. The DNA of the CDR3 is TGTGCCAGCAGCTCCTATCGCCTGGGGAATTACGAGCAGTACTTC. Protein product: CASSSYRLGNYEQYF.

V is TRBV3-1 and J is TRBJ1-1; unclear D gene. Trimming left V 1 base short and J 4 bases short, with 10 bases between. Germline CDR1 and CDR2: LGHDT and YNNKEL (reference sequence). This CDR3 contains 14 residues. DNA of the CDR3: TGTGCCAGCAGCCAAGCAATTCGGAGCACTGAAGCTTTCTTT. Its protein product is CASSQAIRSTEAFF.

Points on this clonotype: The junction departs from the called germline gene at one end, perhaps through a read error. The gene calls are TRBV12-3 or TRBV12-4 and TRBJ2-4, with unresolved D. This CDR3 spans 13 amino acids. CDR3 sequence (DNA): TGTGCCAGCAGCCGAAGGACCGAAAACACTCAGTACTTC. Its translation is CASSRRTENTQYF.

This clonotype was seen a handful of times. The gene calls are TRBV12-3 or TRBV12-4 and TRBJ2-5; D gene unclear. The last part of the DNA fits TRBJ2-1 better; the J call may be wrong. The CDR3 sequence is 12 residues long. The CDR3 loop reads CASSSSVEEQFF. As DNA, the CDR3 is TGTGCCAGCAGTTCCAGTGTGGAGGAGCAGTTCTTC.

The chain uses TRBV20-1 and TRBJ2-5, with no clear D. Germline V gene lookup returns CDR1 DFQATT and CDR2 SNEGSKA (reference sequence). The CDR3 is 14 residues long. The V gene lost 5 bases and the J gene lost 4 bases, with 17 bases spanning the gap. The DNA for the CDR3 is TGCAGTGCTCCCCTATCCAGTGTCCGAGAGACCCAGTACTTC. Encoded protein: CSAPLSSVRETQYF.

This clonotype was counted only a few times. V is TRBV3-1 and J is TRBJ2-5; D tentatively reads TRBD1 or TRBD2 (5 bases each). CDR1 is LGHDT and CDR2 is YNNKEL in the germline V gene (reference sequence). Trimming took off 1 base at V and 5 bases at J, with 11 bases between the two ends. The length of the CDR3 is 14 residues. This CDR3 is CASSQVRDGETQYF. The CDR3 DNA sequence: TGTGCCAGCAGCCAAGTCCGGGACGGTGAGACCCAGTACTTC.

The V gene is TRBV6-1, the J gene TRBJ2-1; 10 bases line up with TRBD2. Germline values: CDR1 MNHNS, CDR2 SASEGT. V dropped 6 bases and J dropped 6; count of bases not matched to a gene: 14. CDR3 length: 17 amino acids. CDR3 coding DNA: TGTGCCAGCAGGCCCGTCCTGATGGAGCGGGGGGGCAATGAGCAGTTCTTC. Translated, it gives CASRPVLMERGGNEQFF.

The chain links TRBV24-1 to TRBJ2-6, with a weak D call TRBD1 (5 bases). CDR1 and CDR2 (germline): KGHDR, SFDVKD. This CDR3 has 14 residues. The germline V and J ends were trimmed by 8 bases and 2 bases, with 9 bases remaining between them. CDR3 protein: CATTDSTGANVLTF. DNA for the CDR3: TGTGCCACCACCGACAGTACTGGGGCCAACGTCCTGACTTTC.

The table lists this clonotype with a few counts. An end of the junction does not agree with germline; a read error may underlie this. V gene TRBV6-2 or TRBV6-3 combines with J gene TRBJ1-5; TRBD1 is a possible D gene (6 bases). Germline assignment: CDR1 MNHEY and CDR2 SVGEGT. The CDR3 loop spans 12 amino acids. The CDR3 loop reads CAGRGPSEPQHF. The CDR3, as DNA: TGTGCCGGCAGGGGACCGTCTGAGCCCCAGCATTTT.

V is TRBV5-1 and J is TRBJ1-1, with 12 nucleotides matching TRBD1. The CDR3 contains 17 residues. The germline CDR1 and CDR2 sequences are SGHRS and YFSETQ. The junction had 13 bases not matched to a gene; V was cut back by 4 bases and J by 6 bases. The CDR3 coding sequence is TGCGCCAGCAGCCCGAGTCCCGGGACAGGGGGCGCCGCTGAAGCTTTCTTT. Its translation is CASSPSPGTGGAAEAFF.

This clonotype was counted a few times. The rearrangement links TRBV4-3 to TRBJ2-5, with 9 bases that match TRBD1. The end of the DNA fits TRBJ2-7 better, so the J call may be wrong. Germline values: CDR1 LGHNA, CDR2 YSLEER. The CDR3 consists of 15 residues. For the CDR3, the DNA is TGCGCCAGCAGCCAAGAAAGACAGGGGGTCGACGAGCAGTACTTC. Its protein is CASSQERQGVDEQYF.

This clonotype was seen a handful of times. V usage is TRBV5-1 and J usage is TRBJ2-2, with 8 bases aligning to TRBD1. Germline assignment: CDR1 SGHRS and CDR2 YFSETQ. The CDR3 runs to 15 residues. The V gene end was trimmed by 1 base and the J gene end by 6 bases; junction bases not matched to a gene: 5. The CDR3 nucleotides read TGCGCCAGCAGCTTGCAGGGGGCAGGAGCCGGGGAGCTGTTTTTT. Translating it yields CASSLQGAGAGELFF.

The gene calls are TRBV4-2 and TRBJ1-2; D is unclear. Trimming cost V 0 bases and J 2 bases, with 10 bases left between them. The CDR3 totals 15 residues. Per the germline V gene, CDR1 is LGHNA and CDR2 is YNFKEQ. The CDR3 DNA is TGTGCCAGCAGCCAAGATCCGTCTTTAAACTATGGCTACACCTTC. Its translation: CASSQDPSLNYGYTF.

V and J are TRBV5-1 and TRBJ1-6; possibly TRBD1 for D (5 bases). Trimming took 0 bases from V and 4 from J, leaving 11 bases between them. Germline assignment: CDR1 SGHRS and CDR2 YFSETQ. This CDR3 spans 16 amino acids. The CDR3 DNA reads as TGCGCCAGCAGCTTGGGGGGGGAGGTGTATAATTCACCCCTCCACTTT. Translating it yields CASSLGGEVYNSPLHF. The full variable domain, its missing parts supplied by reference TRBV5-1 and TRBJ1-6, is KAGVTQTPRYLIKTRGQQVTLSCSPISGHRSVSWYQQTPGQGLQFLFEYFSETQRNKGNFPGRFSGRQFSNSRSEMNVSTLELGDSALYLCASSLGGEVYNSPLHFGNGTRLTVT.

This chain links TRBV20-1 with TRBJ2-5; a possible D gene is TRBD2 (5 bases). Germline CDR1 and CDR2: DFQATT and SNEGSKA (reference sequence). The CDR3 is made up of 12 amino acids. V dropped 6 bases and J dropped 3 bases, with 11 bases sitting between them. CDR3 loop: CSAPPGKETQYF. The CDR3 DNA is TGCAGTGCCCCCCCCGGGAAAGAGACCCAGTACTTC.

J is TRBJ2-1 and V is TRBV28; the D is unclear. Per germline, CDR1 MDHEN and CDR2 SYDVKM. This CDR3 region has 13 residues. V was pared by 3 bases and J by 8 bases, with 11 bases between. DNA for the CDR3: TGTGCCAGCAGTTTCGACCCCCGGTATGAGCAGTTCTTC. Amino acid sequence: CASSFDPRYEQFF.

In its sample, this clonotype was seen a few times. V gene TRBV3-1 combines with J gene TRBJ2-7; D possibly corresponds to TRBD2 (6 bases). The CDR3 is made up of 15 amino acids. Trimming removed 3 bases at V and 2 bases at J, with 14 bases between. Germline assignment: CDR1 LGHDT and CDR2 YNNKEL (reference sequence). The CDR3 region has the DNA TGTGCCAGCAGCCAGGGTGCGGGGCCCACCTACGAGCAGTACTTC. This sequence encodes CASSQGAGPTYEQYF.

On this clonotype itself: A junction end diverges from the germline sequence, so it may reflect a read error. The J gene is TRBJ2-5, the V gene TRBV11-2; D may be TRBD1 (5 bases). The CDR3 covers 14 residues. Germline CDR1 and CDR2: SGHAT and FQNNGV. CDR3 DNA sequence: TGTGCCAGCAGCATAGACTCCAGGGAAGAGACCCAGTACTTC. It yields the protein CASSIDSREETQYF.

This clonotype was detected a few times. The J gene is TRBJ1-1, the V gene TRBV5-1; D gene ambiguous. CDR1 and CDR2 (germline): SGHRS, YFSETQ. The CDR3 runs to 16 residues. V was cut by 0 bases and J by 4 bases, with 16 bases left in between. The CDR3 loop is CASSLGGSRSGTEAFF. CDR3 sequence (DNA): TGCGCCAGCAGCTTGGGCGGGAGCAGGTCGGGCACTGAAGCTTTCTTT. The variable domain in full, with the rest retrieved from reference TRBV5-1 and TRBJ1-1, is KAGVTQTPRYLIKTRGQQVTLSCSPISGHRSVSWYQQTPGQGLQFLFEYFSETQRNKGNFPGRFSGRQFSNSRSEMNVSTLELGDSALYLCASSLGGSRSGTEAFFGQGTRLTVV.

This clonotype was seen more than once but under ten times. The chain carries TRBV7-2 and TRBJ2-7, with 7 positions matching TRBD2. V shed 5 bases and J 3 bases; nucleotides not matched to a gene: 7. CDR3 length: 14 residues. CDR1 is SGHTA, CDR2 FQGNSA, per germline. In nucleotides, the CDR3 is TGTGCCAGCAGCAATGCAGAGCGGGGCTACGAGCAGTACTTC. Protein: CASSNAERGYEQYF. The variable domain in full, completed from reference TRBV7-2 and TRBJ2-7, reads GAGVSQSPSNKVTEKGKDVELRCDPISGHTALYWYRQSLGQGLEFLIYFQGNSAPDKSGLPSDRFSAERTGGSVSTLTIQRTQQEDSAVYLCASSNAERGYEQYFGPGTRLTVT.

This clonotype was counted a few times. The chain combines TRBV18 with TRBJ2-2; 10 nucleotides align to TRBD2. This CDR3 region has 17 residues. Germline values: CDR1 KGHSH, CDR2 LQKENI. V lost 0 bases and J lost 4; bases outside the gene matches: 5. The CDR3 loop is CASSPPSGRAATGELFF. In DNA form, the CDR3 reads TGTGCCAGCTCACCACCGAGCGGGAGGGCCGCCACCGGGGAGCTGTTTTTT.